One sample yielded the 21 T cell receptor beta chains listed below, sequenced in a study of blood T cell repertoires in COVID-19. Libraries were prepared by immunoSEQ multiplex PCR; TCRdb keeps only in-frame clonotypes and omits some of them. The table includes over 150,000 clones, 70% to 90% detected once. The sample taken for sequencing was peripheral blood. These receptors all stem from a woman aged 55-69 years with COVID-19, enrolled during active disease.

This chain uses TRBV5-1 with TRBJ1-1; D gene unclear. CDR1 and CDR2 (germline): SGHRS, YFSETQ. The V end lost 0 bases, the J end lost 0 bases, and 12 bases lay between the germline ends. The CDR3 sequence is 16 residues long. CDR3 protein: CASSLEVARMNTEAFF. CDR3 DNA: TGCGCCAGCAGCTTGGAGGTAGCAAGGATGAACACTGAAGCTTTCTTT.

This sequence joins TRBV5-1 and TRBJ1-6; no reliable D call. The V gene's germline CDR1 is SGHRS and CDR2 YFSETQ. The CDR3 spans 13 residues. The germline V and J ends were trimmed by 4 bases and 9 bases, with 11 bases remaining between them. The CDR3 sequence is CASSRSSGSPLHF. The CDR3 coding sequence is TGCGCCAGCAGCAGATCATCGGGTTCACCCCTCCACTTT.

CDR3 DNA sequence: TGTGCCAGCAGCGTTACTAGCGGGAGTTTATATGAGCAGTTCTTC. This sequence encodes CASSVTSGSLYEQFF. This chain links TRBV9 with TRBJ2-1; 11 nucleotides align to TRBD2. Germline CDR1 reads SGDLS; CDR2 reads YYNGEE. V was clipped by 2 bases and J by 8 bases; unmatched bases: 6. This CDR3 contains 15 residues.

The V gene is TRBV6-5, the J gene TRBJ2-5, with TRBD1 identical over 7 bases. In germline, CDR1 is MNHEY, CDR2 SVGAGI. This CDR3 is 14 amino acids long. J gave up 2 bases and V 10 bases, and 10 bases lay outside the gene matches. The CDR3 loop reads CATASGTVQETQYF. The CDR3 bases are TGTGCCACCGCATCCGGGACAGTACAAGAGACCCAGTACTTC.

The chain joins TRBV11-2 to TRBJ1-1; D not resolved. CDR1 is SGHAT and CDR2 is FQNNGV in the germline V gene. The CDR3 loop spans 14 amino acids. V lost 7 bases and J 4 bases, leaving 16 bases between the germline ends. The CDR3 here is CASNRREGSTEAFF. The CDR3 nucleotides are TGTGCCAGCAACCGAAGGGAGGGAAGCACTGAAGCTTTCTTT.

The rearrangement uses TRBV19 and TRBJ2-1; D is uncertain. CDR1 is LNHDA and CDR2 is SQIVND in the germline V gene (reference sequence). This CDR3 is built from 15 residues. V was clipped by 6 bases and J by 6 bases, with 18 bases between them. CDR3 sequence reads: CASSLSTRVPNEQFF. Written as DNA, the CDR3 is TGTGCCAGTAGCCTTAGTACCCGGGTCCCCAATGAGCAGTTCTTC.

The rearrangement joins TRBV30 to TRBJ1-1; 7 bases are shared with TRBD1. The V segment lost 1 base and the J segment 0 bases; nucleotides outside the gene matches: 5. Germline-derived CDR1 and CDR2 are GTSNPN and SVGIG (reference sequence). This CDR3 has 15 residues. CDR3 protein: CAWSAGGPMNTEAFF. For the CDR3, the DNA is TGTGCCTGGAGTGCAGGGGGTCCAATGAACACTGAAGCTTTCTTT. The full variable domain, its missing parts supplied by reference TRBV30 and TRBJ1-1, is SQTIHQWPATLVQPVGSPLSLECTVEGTSNPNLYWYRQAAGRGLQLLFYSVGIGQISSEVPQNLSASRPQDRQFILSSKKLLLSDSGFYLCAWSAGGPMNTEAFFGQGTRLTVV.

V gene TRBV5-1 combines with J gene TRBJ1-5; 10 nucleotides line up with TRBD1. Trimming cost V 4 bases and J 4 bases; bases outside gene matches: 5. Germline assignment: CDR1 SGHRS and CDR2 YFSETQ. This CDR3 has 15 amino acids. The CDR3 DNA follows: TGCGCCAGCAGCGAAGGGACAGGGGAGAATCAGCCCCAGCATTTT. Translating gives CASSEGTGENQPQHF.

A single count supports this clone. V usage is TRBV30 and J usage is TRBJ1-5; D perhaps matches TRBD1 (6 bases). V was shortened by 3 bases and J by 3 bases, with 15 bases between the two germline ends. CDR3 length: 15 residues. Germline lookup yields CDR1 GTSNPN and CDR2 SVGIG (reference sequence). The CDR3 bases are TGTGCCTGGAGGCAAGCAGGGGTGAACAATCAGCCCCAGCATTTT. The encoded protein is CAWRQAGVNNQPQHF.

The chain couples TRBV5-4 to TRBJ2-1; 7 bases fit TRBD1. The J segment lost 5 bases and the V segment lost 5 bases, leaving 4 bases of the junction unmatched. Germline loops: CDR1 SGHNT, CDR2 YYREEE (reference sequence). This CDR3 region has 13 residues. The CDR3 DNA sequence: TGTGCCAGCAGTTACGACAGGGACAATGAGCAGTTCTTC. It specifies CASSYDRDNEQFF. Based on the CDR3 plus reference TRBV5-4 and TRBJ2-1, the full variable domain is ETGVTQSPTHLIKTRGQQVTLRCSSQSGHNTVSWYQQALGQGPQFIFQYYREEENGRGNFPPRFSGLQFPNYSSELNVNALELDDSALYLCASSYDRDNEQFFGPGTRLTVL.

V usage is TRBV5-1 and J usage is TRBJ2-5; 7 bases are shared with TRBD2. Trimming removed 5 bases from V and 5 bases from J; junction bases left unmatched: 15. The CDR3 has 16 amino acids. CDR1 is SGHRS and CDR2 is YFSETQ in the germline V gene. DNA for the CDR3: TGCGCCAGCAGGACGTCACGGGGGGTTCCATGGGAGACCCAGTACTTC. It translates to CASRTSRGVPWETQYF.

The chain is built from TRBV9 and TRBJ1-1; no firm D call. The V end was cut by 4 bases, the J end by 6 bases, with 13 bases between. This CDR3 has 13 residues. Germline assignment: CDR1 SGDLS and CDR2 YYNGEE. This chain's CDR3 is CASSRGGSPEAFF. In DNA form, the CDR3 reads TGTGCCAGCAGCCGAGGCGGCAGCCCTGAAGCTTTCTTT.

This chain connects TRBV29-1 to TRBJ2-1; 11 bases line up with TRBD1. This CDR3 is built from 15 residues. The germline CDR1 and CDR2 sequences are SQVTM and ANQGSEA. The V segment lost 3 bases and the J segment 7 bases; nucleotides outside the gene matches: 8. The CDR3 DNA follows: TGCAGCGTTGATTTCCTTGGACAGGGGGCTAATGAGCAGTTCTTC. Its protein is CSVDFLGQGANEQFF.

The chain joins TRBV30 to TRBJ1-2, with D unclear. Germline lookup yields CDR1 GTSNPN and CDR2 SVGIG (reference sequence). V lost 0 bases and J lost 1, with 9 bases in between. CDR3 length: 14 amino acids. Here the CDR3 reads CAWSVNGLNYGYTF. The CDR3 region has the DNA TGTGCCTGGAGTGTAAATGGGCTTAACTATGGCTACACCTTC. The variable domain in full, completed from reference TRBV30 and TRBJ1-2, reads SQTIHQWPATLVQPVGSPLSLECTVEGTSNPNLYWYRQAAGRGLQLLFYSVGIGQISSEVPQNLSASRPQDRQFILSSKKLLLSDSGFYLCAWSVNGLNYGYTFGSGTRLTVV.

This sequence joins TRBV6-5 and TRBJ1-4; the match to TRBD1 covers 8 bases. CDR1 is MNHEY and CDR2 is SVGAGI in the germline V gene. The V segment lost 6 bases and the J segment 8 bases; nucleotides outside the gene matches: 8. The CDR3 extends over 14 amino acids. CDR3 in DNA: TGTGCCAGCAGACTGGACAGGGACGGGGAAAAACTGTTTTTT. This codes for CASRLDRDGEKLFF.

This clone has a handful of counts. The V and J genes are TRBV7-9 and TRBJ2-7, with a possible D match to TRBD1 (6 bases). Germline loops: CDR1 SEHNR, CDR2 FQNEAQ (reference sequence). V was pared by 4 bases and J by 4 bases, with 8 bases between. The CDR3 sequence is 12 residues long. The CDR3 coding sequence is TGTGCCAGCAGCTCCCAGGGGTACGAGCAGTACGTC. Its translation is CASSSQGYEQYV.

V gene TRBV14 combines with J gene TRBJ1-1, with D maybe TRBD1 (5 bases). Trimming pared 4 bases from V and 0 bases from J, leaving 9 bases between. CDR3 length: 14 amino acids. CDR1 SGHDN and CDR2 FVKESK come from the germline V gene. The DNA of the CDR3 is TGTGCCAGCAGCCGGCTACAGGTGAACACTGAAGCTTTCTTT. It encodes CASSRLQVNTEAFF.

This clone was seen only once. The chain is built from TRBV5-4 and TRBJ1-1, with 10 bases identical to TRBD1. The CDR3 totals 15 residues. After removal of 3 bases from V and 4 bases from J, the junction contained 6 bases not matched to a gene. Germline CDR1 is SGHNT and CDR2 is YYREEE (reference sequence). In nucleotides, the CDR3 is TGTGCCAGCAGCTCAGGGGACAGGGGTGGCACTGAAGCTTTCTTT. Its protein product is CASSSGDRGGTEAFF.

A note on this clone: Distinct nucleotide sequences in the sample also encode this CDR3. V gene TRBV7-2 combines with J gene TRBJ1-6; TRBD1 might be the D (5 bases). In germline, CDR1 is SGHTA, CDR2 FQGNSA. V was clipped by 1 base and J by 4 bases, with 8 bases between them. The CDR3 sequence is 15 residues long. The CDR3 loop is CASSLGAGYNSPLHF. The CDR3 DNA sequence: TGTGCCAGCAGCTTAGGGGCAGGGTATAATTCACCCCTCCACTTT.

The V call is TRBV19, the J call TRBJ1-1; weak D call: TRBD1 (6 bases). V was shortened by 5 bases and J by 1 base, with 14 bases between the two germline ends. The CDR3 extends over 15 amino acids. Germline CDR1 and CDR2: LNHDA and SQIVND (reference sequence). For the CDR3, the DNA is TGTGCCAGTAGTTCCTCGGGACACCCGAACACTGAAGCTTTCTTT. Translation: CASSSSGHPNTEAFF.

This chain links TRBV11-2 with TRBJ1-2; TRBD1 matches at 7 bases. The V gene end was trimmed by 5 bases and the J gene end by 1 base; junction bases not matched to a gene: 4. The CDR3 spans 14 residues. From germline, CDR1 is SGHAT and CDR2 FQNNGV. CDR3 bases: TGTGCCAGCAGCCACAGGGGAGGTAACTATGGCTACACCTTC. Translation gives CASSHRGGNYGYTF.